This T cell receptor (beta chain) was found in a study of monozygotic twins with inflammatory bowel disease. CDR1 and CDR2 from the germline V gene are MNHEY and SVGAGI. The CDR3 has 15 amino acids. Following a re-call of the 5' RACE reads, TCRdb has one entry per CDR3 protein and lacks DNA. This sample lists approximately 400,000 distinct CDR3 sequences; its ten largest clones have 2% to 2.5%. Sequencing was done on a sample of blood. The V and J genes are TRBV6-5 and TRBJ1-1. This TCR derives from a human donor with ulcerative colitis or Crohn's disease, or a healthy co-twin of an affected twin (not recorded which). The CDR3 spells CASSYVKSKNTEAFF.